These 12 T cell receptor beta chains were all obtained from the same sample, sequenced in a study of T-cell reconstitution after alpha-beta-depleted transplantation in children. Construction of the TCRbeta library involved unique molecular identifiers. TCRdb independently ran MiXCR on the PCR reads; one entry per CDR3 protein. The table has 190,000 or so distinct CDR3 sequences, around 6.8% seen once. Material: PBMCs from the stem cell graft donor, obtained from the stem cell graft. The source of these receptors is a human donor who donated a stem cell graft to a child with Wiskott-Aldrich syndrome.

The genes are TRBV6-1 and TRBJ1-4; a weak D match, TRBD1 (5 bases). Germline V CDR1 and CDR2: MNHNS, SASEGT. CDR3 length equals 15 residues. With 5 bases removed from V and 6 bases from J, the gap between germline ends came to 16 bases. The chain's CDR3 is CASSPVQGFYEKLFF. The CDR3 region has the DNA TGTGCCAGCAGTCCCGTGCAGGGATTTTATGAAAAACTGTTTTTT.

The chain couples TRBV18 to TRBJ1-1; TRBD1 is a possible D gene (6 bases). The V end lost 6 bases, the J end lost 3 bases, and 11 bases lay between the germline ends. The CDR3 contains 13 residues. Germline CDR1 and CDR2: KGHSH and LQKENI. The CDR3 loop reads CASSTQGDTEAFF. The DNA for the CDR3 is TGTGCCAGCTCCACACAGGGCGACACTGAAGCTTTCTTT.

This clonotype appeared many times. The rearrangement joins TRBV20-1 to TRBJ1-5; no clear D gene. V lost 0 bases and J 0 bases, leaving 15 bases between the germline ends. The length of the CDR3 is 17 residues. Germline V CDR1 and CDR2: DFQATT, SNEGSKA (reference sequence). The CDR3 reads CSARDPRTEYSNQPQHF. The CDR3 region has the DNA TGCAGTGCTAGAGACCCTAGGACGGAATATAGCAATCAGCCCCAGCATTTT.

This clonotype occurred many times. V usage is TRBV5-1 and J usage is TRBJ2-2; TRBD1 aligns across 9 bases. Germline V CDR1 and CDR2: SGHRS, YFSETQ. Trimming cost V 5 bases and J 6 bases; bases outside gene matches: 8. The CDR3 is made up of 15 amino acids. CDR3 DNA sequence: TGCGCCAGCAGAGAGACAGGGGGTGCGTCCGGGGAGCTGTTTTTT. Translated, it gives CASRETGGASGELFF. Filled out from reference TRBV5-1 and TRBJ2-2, the complete variable domain reads KAGVTQTPRYLIKTRGQQVTLSCSPISGHRSVSWYQQTPGQGLQFLFEYFSETQRNKGNFPGRFSGRQFSNSRSEMNVSTLELGDSALYLCASRETGGASGELFFGEGSRLTVL.

This clonotype was recorded many times. The chain joins TRBV20-1 to TRBJ2-1; 7 bases align to TRBD2. The CDR3 is 16 amino acids. Germline V lookup: CDR1 DFQATT, CDR2 SNEGSKA (reference sequence). Germline trimming cut 6 bases from V and 9 bases from J; bases unmatched to any gene: 20. As DNA, the CDR3 is TGCAGTGCGGAAACCCACGCGGGGGAGTTTAATGGTGAGCAGTTCTTC. Translating it yields CSAETHAGEFNGEQFF.

V gene TRBV2 combines with J gene TRBJ1-5; 9 positions match TRBD1. The germline CDR1 and CDR2 sequences are SNHLY and FYNNEI. The junction had 3 bases not matched to a gene; V was cut back by 8 bases and J by 7 bases. This CDR3 is built from 12 residues. The CDR3 spells CASGTGNQPQHF. In DNA form, the CDR3 reads TGTGCCAGCGGGACAGGGAACCAGCCCCAGCATTTT.

This clonotype was observed at least ten times. The rearrangement links TRBV5-1 to TRBJ2-1; TRBD2 matches 7 bases. This CDR3 has 17 amino acids. Germline V gene data show CDR1 as SGHRS and CDR2 as YFSETQ. V trimming: 2 bases; J trimming: 2 bases; junction bases outside the gene matches: 10. The CDR3 loop is CASSFKRAGRTYNEQFF. Written as DNA, the CDR3 is TGCGCCAGCAGCTTCAAACGAGCGGGAAGGACCTACAATGAGCAGTTCTTC.

The chain combines TRBV12-3 or TRBV12-4 with TRBJ1-3; 8 nucleotides line up with TRBD1. This CDR3 comprises 16 residues. V lost 9 bases and J lost 0; bases outside the gene matches: 10. The CDR3, as DNA: TGTGCCAGTTTCTCCGGGACAGGTATCTCTGGAAACACCATATATTTT. Translating it yields CASFSGTGISGNTIYF.

The sample holds many counts of this clonotype. The chain uses TRBV12-3 or TRBV12-4 and TRBJ2-1; the D gene is possibly TRBD2 (5 bases). V shed 3 bases and J shed 0 bases, with 12 bases lying between them. This CDR3 has 16 residues. DNA for the CDR3: TGTGCCAGCAGTTTCGATGTAGGGAGCTCCTACAATGAGCAGTTCTTC. Translating gives CASSFDVGSSYNEQFF.

The table lists this clonotype with a few counts. The rearrangement uses TRBV2 and TRBJ2-1; weak D call: TRBD1 (6 bases). Germline CDR1 and CDR2: SNHLY and FYNNEI. The CDR3 loop spans 12 amino acids. V lost 6 bases and J lost 6, with 9 bases in between. CDR3 DNA: TGTGCCAGCAGAACGACAGGCAATGAGCAGTTCTTC. Amino acids: CASRTTGNEQFF. Full variable domain (outside the CDR3, taken from reference TRBV2 and TRBJ2-1): EPEVTQTPSHQVTQMGQEVILRCVPISNHLYFYWYRQILGQKVEFLVSFYNNEISEKSEIFDDQFSVERPDGSNFTLKIRSTKLEDSAMYFCASRTTGNEQFFGPGTRLTVL.

This chain connects TRBV27 to TRBJ2-7; D possibly corresponds to TRBD1 (5 bases). V lost 6 bases, J lost 2 bases, and 14 bases lay in between. The V gene's germline CDR1 is MNHEY and CDR2 SMNVEV (reference sequence). This CDR3 is 14 amino acids long. The DNA of the CDR3 is TGTGCCAGCAGCGAGAACAGGAGAACCTACGAGCAGTACTTC. Translation gives CASSENRRTYEQYF.

This clonotype has just a few counts. The chain joins TRBV5-1 to TRBJ2-7, with a weak D call TRBD1 (6 bases). Per the germline V gene, CDR1 is SGHRS and CDR2 is YFSETQ. Trimming stripped 2 bases from V and 7 bases from J, with 19 bases between. The CDR3 is 15 residues long. This CDR3 is CASSLLQGRYREQYF. As DNA, the CDR3 is TGCGCCAGCAGCTTATTACAGGGCCGATACCGGGAGCAGTACTTC.